What follows describes a single TCR beta chain. Source study methods: Counts of nucleated cells, estimated from reference gene primer amplification, were obtained. This table comes from immunoSEQ multiplex PCR, and its TCRdb copy is limited to in-frame clones, with some not included. V, J and clone size are taken as reported in that table, and D and trimming were inferred from the DNA itself. Found here are more than 85,000 clones, about 84% of them singletons; the top ten hold around 27%. The sample comes from a study of blood T cell repertoires in COVID-19. Turning to the study itself: Researchers got acute and convalescent COVID-19 samples from the United States, Italy and Spain. T cells, B-cell-depleted T cells, or PBMCs supplied cDNA or gDNA.

This CDR3 is 16 amino acids long. CDR1 and CDR2 from the germline V gene are SNHLY and FYNNEI. The V segment lost 2 bases and the J segment 10 bases; nucleotides outside the gene matches: 10. Sequenced: peripheral blood. This receptor was identified in a man at least 80 years old with active or convalescent COVID-19. The V and J genes are TRBV2 and TRBJ1-6; 8 bases agree with TRBD1. For the CDR3, the DNA is TGTGCCAGCAGTGAAAGACAGGGGAGTACCCAATCACCCCTCCACTTT. As protein: CASSERQGSTQSPLHF.